This T cell receptor (beta chain) was obtained from a study of response to subunit inactivated influenza vaccine. This clonotype has just a few counts. V was clipped by 8 bases and J by 4 bases; unmatched bases: 12. CDR1 is ENHRY and CDR2 is SYGVKD in the germline V gene. The CDR3 contains 15 residues. TCRdb re-analysed the RT-PCR reads in MiXCR, keeping a single row per CDR3 protein. The data show hundreds of thousands of distinct CDR3 sequences, about 11% seen once. In addition, the sample was reused for a study of T cells expressing NK-cell markers. That source notes: For TCR beta, cDNA was produced by 5'RACE template switching with UMIs. Each TCR beta repertoire originated in sorted T cells that were CD3+CD56+NKG2C+, CD3+CD56+NKG2C- or CD3+CD56-NKG2C+. A few donors likewise had their CD3+CD56-NKG2C+ fraction led by these clonotypes.

The sequence came from a man in his fifties or sixties who received an inactivated influenza vaccine. The source material was PBMCs from blood, sampled on the day of vaccination. This chain joins TRBV10-3 and TRBJ2-3; 7 bases agree with TRBD2. The CDR3 spells CAIVPAGEISDTQYF. CDR3 DNA: TGTGCCATCGTTCCTGCGGGAGAAATTTCAGATACGCAGTATTTT.